This paragraph covers one T cell receptor (beta chain) sequence. The target antigen is unknown. CDR1 is SNHLY, CDR2 FYNNEI, per germline. The CDR3 spans 14 residues. V was trimmed by 4 bases and J by 7 bases, leaving 16 bases between them. Cyclophosphamide on days +3 and +4 followed busulfan-fludarabine conditioning and a marrow graft. This sample is drawn from a study of T cells after posttransplantation cyclophosphamide. Study-level results: Later blood repertoires were often dominated by clones from the donor CD8+ memory compartment. Recipient CMV seropositivity and CMV reactivation strongly tracked TRB clonality. Tissue-infiltrating T cells from skin or gut overlapped little with blood T cells.

Method: immunoSEQ multiplex PCR; TCRdb's copy keeps in-frame clones and lacks some. Counted here are fewer than 20,000 clones, 70% to 85% occurring once; the ten biggest clones make up 27%. The clonotype originates from a male patient aged 30 to 39 who received an allogeneic stem cell transplant from a related donor, was CMV-positive, and had acute GVHD only. Some T cells may be supplied by the graft donor. The sample consisted of PBMCs, taken after an allogeneic stem cell transplant with post-transplant cyclophosphamide. The rearrangement uses TRBV2 and TRBJ1-1; tentative D call: TRBD1 (6 bases). CDR3 loop: CASSGMGGAGEAFF. CDR3 sequence (DNA): TGTGCCAGCAGTGGGATGGGGGGGGCCGGTGAAGCTTTCTTT.